This record looks at one T cell receptor (beta chain) sequence and its context. Trimming took off 4 bases at V and 6 bases at J, with 19 bases between the two ends. The CDR3 consists of 16 residues. Per the germline V gene, CDR1 is SGDLS and CDR2 is YYNGEE. TCRdb re-derived calls from the 5' RACE reads in MiXCR, one entry per CDR3 protein. The data hold about 120,000 distinct CDR3 sequences, with around 15% observed a single time. This specimen comes from a study of T cells after yellow fever vaccination. The rearrangement uses TRBV9 and TRBJ2-2, with D possibly being TRBD2 (7 bases). Sequenced material: CD8+ T cells sorted from PBMCs, taken 5 days after the yellow fever booster vaccination. The sequence came from a young man who received the YFV17D yellow fever vaccine. In DNA form, the CDR3 reads TGTGCCAGCAGCCCGACGGGGGCGGGGGTGTCCGGGGAGCTGTTTTTT. It specifies CASSPTGAGVSGELFF.